The present T cell receptor (beta chain) was sequenced within a study of blood T cell repertoires in COVID-19 (dated by TCRdb to 2019 to 2021). Notes on the research overall: Recovered participants in ImmuneRACE Cohort 3 were defined as having two consecutive negative NP/OP PCR tests, clearance from a healthcare professional, or resolution of symptoms. Collaborator samples came from the United States, Italy and Spain and covered acute and convalescent phases of COVID-19. Subjects who had been exposed to COVID-19, were actively infected with it, or had recovered from it provided the deeply sampled blood TCRbeta repertoires that made up the dataset. Where available, HLA class I and class II types were obtained from metadata supplied by the sample provider rather than from assay-based typing. A freely available public database, intended as a resource for researchers studying the immune response to SARS-CoV-2, is where the repertoires were released. The samples were drawn from the first 160 participants of the ongoing ImmuneRACE study and from some 1,300 subjects provided by 6 global collaborators. The prospective study material was composed of cDNA or gDNA derived from T cells, B-cell-depleted T cells, or PBMCs. Sample metadata almost always included a de-identified subject ID, COVID-19 status, age in years and sex. What the authors observed across the whole study: How much clinical and demographic metadata was included differed by source and by participant, and the metadata was provided uncurated.

TCRbeta CDR3 regions were amplified from genomic DNA by means of the immunoSEQ Assay, a bias-controlled multiplex PCR. The study's own analysis went as follows. The number of nucleated cells in each sample was estimated from the amplification of reference gene primers within the assay. To quantify the absolute abundance of each unique TCRbeta CDR3 rearrangement, sequence reads were collapsed and filtered. For each sample, productive Simpson clonality was calculated by taking the square root of Simpson's diversity index across productive rearrangements. Imported from immuneACCESS, the table was reduced by TCRdb to in-frame sequences with V and J called. These copies leave out some clones; in studies compared against another copy, an unresolved V gene accounts for under half, and the cause of the remainder is not known. V, J and clone size were drawn from that table, and D and trimming were deduced from the DNA. For this sample there are 120,000 to 150,000 clones; over 75% appear just once. The ten largest make up 3.9% of the sample.

In the prospective study, participants were roughly 18 to 100 years old, resided in 20 to 30 geographic areas of the United States, and were enrolled through a virtual design. In the prospective study, participants were assigned to cohorts based on the clinical history participants reported in a screening survey and a study questionnaire. In the prospective study, whole blood, serum and a nasopharyngeal or oropharyngeal swab were collected from each participant by mobile phlebotomists. Over a roughly two-month period, participants in the prospective study had the option of providing additional blood draws and questionnaires. Before DNA extraction, prospective study blood samples were shipped either frozen or at room temperature. With regard to this clone: Its antigen is currently not known. Base qualities are not provided; no much larger clone lies one nucleotide away.

The germline V gene encodes CDR1 SGDLS and CDR2 YYNGEE. V is pruned by 3 bases and J by 7 bases, leaving 6 bases of the junction without a gene match. Reading from cysteine to phenylalanine, the CDR3 counts 14 amino acids. The only DNA kept is the CDR3, 42 bases in frame from the first base. Sequenced: PBMCs or T cells enriched from blood (not recorded which). The chain is made from TRBV9 and TRBJ2-2; TRBD1 fits 7 bases in the junction. The TCR comes from a man aged 45-60 years in a cohort exposed to, infected with or recovered from COVID-19 (not recorded which). The nucleotide sequence reads TGTGCCAGCAGCGCCCGACAGGGCAACGGGGAGCTGTTTTTT. Its product reads: CASSARQGNGELFF.